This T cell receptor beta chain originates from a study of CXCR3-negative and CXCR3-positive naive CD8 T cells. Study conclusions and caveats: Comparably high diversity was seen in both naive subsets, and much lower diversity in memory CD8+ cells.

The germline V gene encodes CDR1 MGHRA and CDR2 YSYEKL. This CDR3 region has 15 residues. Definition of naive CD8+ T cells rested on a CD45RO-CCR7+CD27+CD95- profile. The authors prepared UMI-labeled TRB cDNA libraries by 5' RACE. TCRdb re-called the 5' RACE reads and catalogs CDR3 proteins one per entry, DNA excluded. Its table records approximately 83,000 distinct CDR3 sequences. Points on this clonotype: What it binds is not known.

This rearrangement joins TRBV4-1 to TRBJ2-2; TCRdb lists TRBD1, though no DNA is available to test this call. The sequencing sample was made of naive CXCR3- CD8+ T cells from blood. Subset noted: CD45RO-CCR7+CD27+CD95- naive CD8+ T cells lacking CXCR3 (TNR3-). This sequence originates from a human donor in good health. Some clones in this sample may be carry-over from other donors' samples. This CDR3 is CASSQVSPGSGELFF.